Presented here are 2 T cell receptor beta chains from one specimen sequenced in a study of T cells in localized non-small cell lung cancer. The method was immunoSEQ multiplex PCR; TCRdb's version includes in-frame clones alone and lacks a portion of them. The profile shows approximately 52,000 clones, around three quarters of them singletons. The specimen comprised peripheral blood, sampled before any cancer treatment. These receptors were obtained from a man between 40 and 75 years old with stage I squamous cell lung carcinoma.

V and J are TRBV28 and TRBJ2-3; no reliable D call. This CDR3 comprises 13 residues. Germline loops: CDR1 MDHEN, CDR2 SYDVKM. Trimming stripped 3 bases from V and 6 bases from J, with 10 bases between. This CDR3 is CASSFYDKDTQYF. In DNA, the CDR3 is TGTGCCAGCAGTTTCTACGACAAGGATACGCAGTATTTT.

The chain has TRBV28 and TRBJ2-2; TRBD1 agrees at 8 bases. Looked up from germline, CDR1 is MDHEN and CDR2 is SYDVKM. The CDR3 has 16 residues. V shed 5 bases and J 3 bases; nucleotides not matched to a gene: 8. CDR3 loop: CASSPWAQGDTGELFF. The CDR3 coding sequence is TGTGCCAGCAGTCCCTGGGCACAGGGGGACACCGGGGAGCTGTTTTTT.